This TCR beta chain was identified in a study of immune heterogeneity within non-small cell lung tumors. This clonotype was found many times. Template material for each sample was roughly 600 ng of bulk tumor genomic DNA. Primary tumors were biopsied several times each, far apart, intraoperatively. Their non-small cell lung cancer was newly diagnosed and untreated, and the patients underwent curative surgery. This CDR3 is 18 amino acids long. CDR1 is SGHNT and CDR2 is YENEEA in the germline V gene. V shed 6 bases, J shed 5 bases, and the junction held 17 bases outside the gene matches. Multiplex PCR was performed with 32 V and 13 J primers, and it amplified TCR beta CDR3. TCRdb re-analysed the multiplex PCR reads in MiXCR, keeping a single row per CDR3 protein. The data contain 9,500 to 13,000 distinct CDR3 sequences, just under 30% of them seen just once; the ten biggest clones take up around a fifth.

The chain uses TRBV11-3 and TRBJ2-1; 9 positions agree with TRBD1. This TCR was sampled from a woman aged 45-65 years with non-small cell lung cancer. The sequenced material came from lung tumor tissue. The CDR3 sequence: CASRPLVTAGTGNNEQFF. In DNA form, the CDR3 reads TGTGCCAGCAGACCTCTAGTCACAGCCGGGACAGGGAACAATGAGCAGTTCTTC.